The entry below describes one T cell receptor (beta chain). This CDR3 is 14 amino acids long. The ends were cut back, 4 bases at V and 0 bases at J, with 9 bases in the middle. The germline V gene encodes CDR1 MNHNS and CDR2 SASEGT. This record comes from a study of T cell changes during pregnancy in multiple sclerosis. Method: immunoSEQ multiplex PCR; TCRdb's copy keeps in-frame clones and lacks some. The sample lists around 27,000 clones; more than 90% were seen once. The V call is TRBV6-1, the J call TRBJ1-1; D is ambiguous. The sequencing here drew on CD4+ T cells from peripheral blood mononuclear cells, taken in the first trimester of pregnancy. The TCR was taken from a female donor with multiple sclerosis, enrolled in a pregnancy study. The CDR3 DNA reads as TGTGCCAGCAGTGTTAGAGTCCTGAACACTGAAGCTTTCTTT. Its translation: CASSVRVLNTEAFF.